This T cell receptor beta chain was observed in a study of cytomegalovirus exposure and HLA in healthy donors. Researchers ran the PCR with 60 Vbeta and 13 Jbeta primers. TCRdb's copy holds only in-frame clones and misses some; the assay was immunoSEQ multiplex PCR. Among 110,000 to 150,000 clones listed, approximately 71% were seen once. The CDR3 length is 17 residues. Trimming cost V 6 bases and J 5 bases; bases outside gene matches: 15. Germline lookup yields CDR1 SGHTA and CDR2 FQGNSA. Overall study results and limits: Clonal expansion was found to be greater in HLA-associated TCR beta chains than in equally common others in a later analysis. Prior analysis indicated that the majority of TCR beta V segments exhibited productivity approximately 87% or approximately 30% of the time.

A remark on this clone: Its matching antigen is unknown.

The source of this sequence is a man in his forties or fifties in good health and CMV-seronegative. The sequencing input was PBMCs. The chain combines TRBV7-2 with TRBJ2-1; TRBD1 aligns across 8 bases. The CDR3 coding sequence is TGTGCCAGCAGTCAAGGGACAGGTCCCTTCGGGGACAATGAGCAGTTCTTC. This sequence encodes CASSQGTGPFGDNEQFF.